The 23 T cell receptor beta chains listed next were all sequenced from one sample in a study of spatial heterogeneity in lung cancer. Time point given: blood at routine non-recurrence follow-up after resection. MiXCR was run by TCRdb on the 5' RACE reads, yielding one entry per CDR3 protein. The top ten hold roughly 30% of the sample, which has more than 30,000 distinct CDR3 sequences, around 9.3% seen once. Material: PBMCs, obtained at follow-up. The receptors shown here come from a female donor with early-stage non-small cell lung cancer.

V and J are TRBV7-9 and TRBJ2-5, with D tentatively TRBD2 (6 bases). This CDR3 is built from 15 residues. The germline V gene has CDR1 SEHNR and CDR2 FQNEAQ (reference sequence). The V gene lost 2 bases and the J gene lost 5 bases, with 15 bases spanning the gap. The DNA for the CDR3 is TGTGCCAGCAGCTTAATCCAGCCTGCGGGGGAGACCCAGTACTTC. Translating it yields CASSLIQPAGETQYF. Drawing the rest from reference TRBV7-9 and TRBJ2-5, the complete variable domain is DTGVSQNPRHKITKRGQNVTFRCDPISEHNRLYWYRQTLGQGPEFLTYFQNEAQLEKSRLLSDRFSAERPKGSFSTLEIQRTEQGDSAMYLCASSLIQPAGETQYFGPGTRLLVL.

The CDR3 sequence is CSSRLDAAEQFF. DNA for the CDR3: TGCAGTTCGCGCCTAGACGCAGCTGAGCAGTTCTTC. The gene calls are TRBV20-1 and TRBJ2-1; D not resolved. From germline, CDR1 is DFQATT and CDR2 SNEGSKA (reference sequence). V lost 8 bases to trimming and J lost 9 bases, with 17 bases between them. The CDR3 runs to 12 residues.

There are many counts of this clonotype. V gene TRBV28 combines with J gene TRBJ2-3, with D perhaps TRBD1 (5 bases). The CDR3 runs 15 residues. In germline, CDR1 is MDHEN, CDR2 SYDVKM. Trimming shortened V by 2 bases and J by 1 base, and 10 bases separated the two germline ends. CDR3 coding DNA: TGTGCCAGCAGTTTAAGAGGACAAGGCACAGATACGCAGTATTTT. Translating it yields CASSLRGQGTDTQYF.

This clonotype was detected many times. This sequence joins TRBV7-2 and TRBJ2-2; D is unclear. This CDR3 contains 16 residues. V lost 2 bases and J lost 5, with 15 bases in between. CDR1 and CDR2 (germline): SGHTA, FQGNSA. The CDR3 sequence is CASSLTRQLITGELFF. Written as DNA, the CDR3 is TGTGCCAGCAGCTTAACCCGCCAGCTTATTACCGGGGAGCTGTTTTTT.

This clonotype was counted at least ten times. CDR3 amino acids: CASSRDRLGRAFF. DNA for the CDR3: TGTGCCAGCAGTCGCGACAGGCTAGGAAGGGCTTTCTTT. The chain recombines TRBV27 with TRBJ1-1; D possibly corresponds to TRBD1 (6 bases). The germline gives CDR1 MNHEY, CDR2 SMNVEV (reference sequence). The CDR3 contains 13 residues. With 5 bases removed from V and 11 bases from J, the gap between germline ends came to 18 bases.

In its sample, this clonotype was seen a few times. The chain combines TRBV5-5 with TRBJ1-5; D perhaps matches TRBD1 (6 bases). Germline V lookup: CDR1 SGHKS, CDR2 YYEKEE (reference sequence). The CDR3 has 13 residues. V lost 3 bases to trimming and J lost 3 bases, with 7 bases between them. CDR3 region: CASSWTVNQPQHF. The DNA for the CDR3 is TGTGCCAGCAGCTGGACAGTCAATCAGCCCCAGCATTTT. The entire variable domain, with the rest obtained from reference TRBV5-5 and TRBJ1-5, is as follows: DAGVTQSPTHLIKTRGQQVTLRCSPISGHKSVSWYQQVLGQGPQFIFQYYEKEERGRGNFPDRFSARQFPNYSSELNVNALLLGDSALYLCASSWTVNQPQHFGDGTRLSIL.

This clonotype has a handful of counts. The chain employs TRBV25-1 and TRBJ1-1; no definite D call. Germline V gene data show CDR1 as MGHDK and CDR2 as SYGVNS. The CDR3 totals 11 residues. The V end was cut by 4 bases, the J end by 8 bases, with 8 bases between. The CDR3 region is CASSGRLEAFF. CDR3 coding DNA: TGTGCCAGCAGTGGAAGACTGGAAGCTTTCTTT.

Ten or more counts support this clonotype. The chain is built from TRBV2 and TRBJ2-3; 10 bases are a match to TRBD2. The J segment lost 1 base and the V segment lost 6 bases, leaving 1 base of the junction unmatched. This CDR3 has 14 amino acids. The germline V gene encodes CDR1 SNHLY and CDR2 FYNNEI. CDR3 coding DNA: TGTGCCAGCAGAGGACTAGCGGGCACAGATACGCAGTATTTT. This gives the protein CASRGLAGTDTQYF. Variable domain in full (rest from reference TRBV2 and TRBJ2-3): EPEVTQTPSHQVTQMGQEVILRCVPISNHLYFYWYRQILGQKVEFLVSFYNNEISEKSEIFDDQFSVERPDGSNFTLKIRSTKLEDSAMYFCASRGLAGTDTQYFGPGTRLTVL.

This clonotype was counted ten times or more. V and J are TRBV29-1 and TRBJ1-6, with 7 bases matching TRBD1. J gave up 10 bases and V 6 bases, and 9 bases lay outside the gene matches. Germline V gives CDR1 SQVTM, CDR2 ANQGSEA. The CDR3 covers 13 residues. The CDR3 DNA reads TGCAGCGTCGCGACAGGGTCAGGATCACCCCTCCACTTT. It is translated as CSVATGSGSPLHF.

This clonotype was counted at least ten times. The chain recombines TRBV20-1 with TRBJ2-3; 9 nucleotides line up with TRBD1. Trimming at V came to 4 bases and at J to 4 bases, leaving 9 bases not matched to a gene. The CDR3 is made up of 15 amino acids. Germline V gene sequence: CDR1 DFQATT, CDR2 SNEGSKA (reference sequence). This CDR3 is CSAMGQGVSADTQYF. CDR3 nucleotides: TGCAGTGCTATGGGACAGGGTGTCAGCGCAGATACGCAGTATTTT.

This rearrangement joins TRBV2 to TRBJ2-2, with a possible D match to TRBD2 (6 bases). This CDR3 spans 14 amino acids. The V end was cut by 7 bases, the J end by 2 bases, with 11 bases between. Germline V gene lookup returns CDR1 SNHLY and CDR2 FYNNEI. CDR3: CASTLGLNTGELFF. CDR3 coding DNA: TGTGCCAGCACGCTGGGACTTAACACCGGGGAGCTGTTTTTT.

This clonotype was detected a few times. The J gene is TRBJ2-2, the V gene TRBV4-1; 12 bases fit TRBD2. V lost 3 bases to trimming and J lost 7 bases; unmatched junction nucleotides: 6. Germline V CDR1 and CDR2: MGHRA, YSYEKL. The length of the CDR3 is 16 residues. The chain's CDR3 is CASSHPSGGESGELFF. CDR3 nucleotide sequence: TGCGCCAGCAGCCATCCTAGCGGGGGGGAGAGCGGGGAGCTGTTTTTT.

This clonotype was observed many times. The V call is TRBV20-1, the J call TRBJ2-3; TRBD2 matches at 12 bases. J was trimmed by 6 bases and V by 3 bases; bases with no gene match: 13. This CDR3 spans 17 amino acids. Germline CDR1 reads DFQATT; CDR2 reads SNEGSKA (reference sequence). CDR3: CSARGAETSGGRDTQYF. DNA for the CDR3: TGCAGTGCTAGGGGCGCTGAGACTAGCGGGGGACGGGATACGCAGTATTTT.

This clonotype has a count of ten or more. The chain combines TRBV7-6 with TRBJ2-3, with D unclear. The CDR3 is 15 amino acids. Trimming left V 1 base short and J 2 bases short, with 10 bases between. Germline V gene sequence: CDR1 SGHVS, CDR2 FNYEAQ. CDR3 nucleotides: TGTGCCAGCAGCTTAGGGCGTCAGTTCACAGATACGCAGTATTTT. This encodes CASSLGRQFTDTQYF.

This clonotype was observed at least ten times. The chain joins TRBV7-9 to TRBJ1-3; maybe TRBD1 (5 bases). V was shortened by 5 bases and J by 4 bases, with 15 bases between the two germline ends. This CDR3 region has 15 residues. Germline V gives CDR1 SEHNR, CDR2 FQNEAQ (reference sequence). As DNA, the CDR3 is TGTGCCAGCAGCGGGGGTCCAGGGATCGGAAACACCATATATTTT. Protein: CASSGGPGIGNTIYF. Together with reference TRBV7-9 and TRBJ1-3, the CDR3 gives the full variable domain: DTGVSQNPRHKITKRGQNVTFRCDPISEHNRLYWYRQTLGQGPEFLTYFQNEAQLEKSRLLSDRFSAERPKGSFSTLEIQRTEQGDSAMYLCASSGGPGIGNTIYFGEGSWLTVV.

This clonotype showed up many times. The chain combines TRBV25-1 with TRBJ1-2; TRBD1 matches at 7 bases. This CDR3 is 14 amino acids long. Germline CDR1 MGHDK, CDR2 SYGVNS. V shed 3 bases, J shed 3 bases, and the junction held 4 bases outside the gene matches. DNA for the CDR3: TGTGCCAGCAGTGACAGGACAGGCGACTATGGCTACACCTTC. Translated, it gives CASSDRTGDYGYTF.

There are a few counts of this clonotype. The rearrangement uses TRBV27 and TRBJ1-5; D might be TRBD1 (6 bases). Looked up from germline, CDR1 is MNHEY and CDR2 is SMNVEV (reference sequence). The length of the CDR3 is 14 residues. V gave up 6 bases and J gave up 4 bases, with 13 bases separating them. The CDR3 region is CASSLSGDNQPQHF. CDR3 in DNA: TGTGCCAGCAGCCTTTCAGGGGATAATCAGCCCCAGCATTTT.

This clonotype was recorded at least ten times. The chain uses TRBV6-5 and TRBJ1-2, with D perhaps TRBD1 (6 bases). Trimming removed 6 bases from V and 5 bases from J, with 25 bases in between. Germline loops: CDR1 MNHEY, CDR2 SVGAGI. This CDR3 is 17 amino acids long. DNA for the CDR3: TGTGCCAGCAGCATTAACATCTACGGACAGCCGGATTATGGCTACACCTTC. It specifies CASSINIYGQPDYGYTF.

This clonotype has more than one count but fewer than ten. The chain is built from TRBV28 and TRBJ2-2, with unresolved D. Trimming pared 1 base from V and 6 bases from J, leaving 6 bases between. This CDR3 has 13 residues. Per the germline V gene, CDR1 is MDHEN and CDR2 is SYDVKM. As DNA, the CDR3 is TGTGCCAGCAGTTTATTACCCTCCGGGGAGCTGTTTTTT. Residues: CASSLLPSGELFF.

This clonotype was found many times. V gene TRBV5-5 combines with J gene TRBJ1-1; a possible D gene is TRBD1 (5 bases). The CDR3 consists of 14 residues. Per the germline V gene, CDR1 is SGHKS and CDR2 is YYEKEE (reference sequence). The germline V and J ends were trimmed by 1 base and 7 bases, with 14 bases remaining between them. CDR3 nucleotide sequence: TGTGCCAGCAGCTTGCCGTCGGGGGTTGGTGAAGCTTTCTTT. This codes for CASSLPSGVGEAFF. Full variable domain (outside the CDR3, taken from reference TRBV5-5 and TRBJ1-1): DAGVTQSPTHLIKTRGQQVTLRCSPISGHKSVSWYQQVLGQGPQFIFQYYEKEERGRGNFPDRFSARQFPNYSSELNVNALLLGDSALYLCASSLPSGVGEAFFGQGTRLTVV.

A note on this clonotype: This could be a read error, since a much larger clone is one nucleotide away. CDR3 sequence (DNA): TGTGCCATCAGCCGCGAGTCTAGCTACGAGCAGTACTTC. Encoded protein: CAISRESSYEQYF. V is TRBV7-9 and J is TRBJ2-7; D is unclear. Germline V gene lookup returns CDR1 SEHNR and CDR2 FQNEAQ (reference sequence). The CDR3 runs 13 residues.

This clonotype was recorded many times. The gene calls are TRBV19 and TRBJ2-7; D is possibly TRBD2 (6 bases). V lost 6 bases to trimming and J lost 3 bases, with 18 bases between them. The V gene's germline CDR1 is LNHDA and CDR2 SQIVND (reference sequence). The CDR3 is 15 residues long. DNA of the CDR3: TGTGCCAGTAGCGAAGGGGCGGGGTTCGACTACGAGCAGTACTTC. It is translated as CASSEGAGFDYEQYF.

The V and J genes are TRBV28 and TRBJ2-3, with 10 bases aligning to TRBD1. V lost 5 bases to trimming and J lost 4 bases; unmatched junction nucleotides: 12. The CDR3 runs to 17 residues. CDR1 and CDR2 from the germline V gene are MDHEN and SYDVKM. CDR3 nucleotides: TGTGCCAGCAGTAGGGGGACAGGGGCCGCCCCCCCAGATACGCAGTATTTT. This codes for CASSRGTGAAPPDTQYF.